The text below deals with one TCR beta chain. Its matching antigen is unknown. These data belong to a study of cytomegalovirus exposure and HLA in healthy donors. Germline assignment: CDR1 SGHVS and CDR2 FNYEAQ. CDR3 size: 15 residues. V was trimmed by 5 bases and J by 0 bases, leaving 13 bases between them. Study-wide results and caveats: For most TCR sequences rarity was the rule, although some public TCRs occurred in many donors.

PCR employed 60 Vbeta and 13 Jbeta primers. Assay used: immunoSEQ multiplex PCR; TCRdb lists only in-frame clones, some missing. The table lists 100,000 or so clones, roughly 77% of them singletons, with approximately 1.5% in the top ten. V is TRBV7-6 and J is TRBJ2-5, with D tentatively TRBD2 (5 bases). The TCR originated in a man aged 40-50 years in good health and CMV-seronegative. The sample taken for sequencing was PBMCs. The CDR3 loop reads CASSASFGDQETQYF. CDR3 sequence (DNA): TGTGCCAGCAGCGCCTCTTTCGGGGACCAAGAGACCCAGTACTTC.